This is a list of T cell receptor beta chains from one sample in a study of a mutant IDH1 vaccine in newly diagnosed glioma. Their specific antigens are unknown. Clones were read by immunoSEQ multiplex PCR, and TCRdb kept only the in-frame ones, dropping some. The repertoire holds some 56,000 clones, with over 70% as singletons. The source material was PBMCs, sampled from a glioma patient whose treatment included an IDH1 peptide vaccine. These receptors were taken from a man aged 45-65 years with glioma. CDR3s include the opening cysteine and the closing phenylalanine or tryptophan. Each record gives: clone size, J gene, V gene, D gene, CDR3 DNA, CDR3 protein. D genes are given only for firm matches. Not every row has a clone size; where given, it reads once, few, many or a size class.

.,TRBJ1-4,TRBV2,TRBD1,TGTGCCGATCCGTCGGGACAGGACCTTCGGAAACTGTTTTTT,CADPSGQDLRKLFF
few,TRBJ2-7,TRBV28,TRBD2,TGTGCCAGCAGTACATATAGCGGGGGGGCTGGGCAGTACTTC,CASSTYSGGAGQYF
.,TRBJ2-3,TRBV5-4,.,TGTGCCAGCAGCTACACTAGCTCATCAGATACGCAGTATTTT,CASSYTSSSDTQYF
.,TRBJ2-6,TRBV19,.,TGTGCCAGTAGTATAAAGGGAGGAGGGTCTGGGGCCAACGTCCTGACTTTC,CASSIKGGGSGANVLTF
.,TRBJ1-6,TRBV6-1,TRBD1,TGTGCCAGCTTACGGACAGGGAATTCACCCCTCCACTTT,CASLRTGNSPLHF
.,TRBJ2-3,TRBV27,TRBD1,TGTGCCAGCAGTTGGCAGGGGGAAGGGACAGATACGCAGTATTTT,CASSWQGEGTDTQYF
.,TRBJ1-1,TRBV30,.,TGTGCCTCTAAACGGGGGAACACTGAAGCTTTCTTT,CASKRGNTEAFF
.,TRBJ2-1,TRBV29-1,TRBD1,TGCAGCGTCGGGACAGGGGGCGCGACCGGCCACAATGAGCAGTTCTTC,CSVGTGGATGHNEQFF
few,TRBJ1-1,TRBV5-5,.,TGTGCCAGCAGCTTACGCACTGGAGGGAACACTGAAGCTTTCTTT,CASSLRTGGNTEAFF
.,TRBJ1-1,TRBV5-1,TRBD1,TGCGCCAGCAGCTTTCACAGGGGAGACACTGAAGCTTTCTTT,CASSFHRGDTEAFF
.,TRBJ1-1,TRBV13,.,TGTGCCAGCAGCTTAGGAGGAAAGGCTTTCTTT,CASSLGGKAFF
.,TRBJ2-1,TRBV5-6,.,TGTGCCAGCAGCTTGGTTCCAGGGAGTTTCAATGAGCAGTTCTTC,CASSLVPGSFNEQFF
few,TRBJ2-7,TRBV19,.,TGTGCCAGTAGTGACAGGTCGACCTCCTACGAGCAGTACTTC,CASSDRSTSYEQYF
.,TRBJ1-5,TRBV2,.,TGTGCCAGCAGTAACGGTCGGCCTAGCAATCAGCCCCAGCATTTT,CASSNGRPSNQPQHF
few,TRBJ2-2,TRBV5-1,TRBD1,TGCGCCAGCAGCTTGACTACAGGGGTCGGGGAGCTGTTTTTT,CASSLTTGVGELFF
.,TRBJ2-3,TRBV5-1,TRBD1,TGCGCCAGCAGCCTTGGACAGGGCCGGGGAGATACGCAGTATTTT,CASSLGQGRGDTQYF
.,TRBJ2-7,TRBV30,.,TGTGCCTGGAGTGGGGTCGCCACCTACGAGCAGTACTTC,CAWSGVATYEQYF
.,TRBJ1-1,TRBV25-1,TRBD1,TGTGCCAGCAGTAGCGGGACAGGGCGAACTGAAGCTTTCTTT,CASSSGTGRTEAFF
.,TRBJ2-6,TRBV10-3,.,TGTGCCATCAGTGAATCACAGGGCTCTGGGGCCAACGTCCTGACTTTC,CAISESQGSGANVLTF
.,TRBJ1-1,TRBV25-1,.,TGTGCCAGCAGTGATATAACTGCTGGGGTCGCTTTCTTT,CASSDITAGVAFF
.,TRBJ2-6,TRBV15,.,TGTGCCACCAGCTGGGGGGAGATCTCTGGGGCCAACGTCCTGACTTTC,CATSWGEISGANVLTF
once,TRBJ1-2,TRBV5-6,.,TGTGCCAGCAGCTGGGTTGATTCCAGGGGAACCTATGGCTACACCTTC,CASSWVDSRGTYGYTF
.,TRBJ2-2,TRBV14,.,TGTGCCAGCAGCGAGTTTTCGGGGGCCACCGGGGAGCTGTTTTTT,CASSEFSGATGELFF
many,TRBJ1-1,TRBV2,.,TGTGCCAGCAGTGAACAGAACATGGCGGACACTGAAGCTTTCTTT,CASSEQNMADTEAFF
few,TRBJ1-1,TRBV5-1,.,TGCGCCAGCAGCTTGGTCGGCATAACGAACACTGAAGCTTTCTTT,CASSLVGITNTEAFF
.,TRBJ2-1,TRBV9,TRBD1,TGTGCCAGCAGCGGGGGACAGCGAAACAATGAGCAGTTCTTC,CASSGGQRNNEQFF
few,TRBJ2-5,TRBV6-5,TRBD2,TGTGCCAGCAGTTACGGGACTAGCGGGGAGACCCAGTACTTC,CASSYGTSGETQYF
.,TRBJ1-5,TRBV4-3,.,TGCGCCAGCAGCCAGACACGGAACAGGCAGCCCCAGCATTTT,CASSQTRNRQPQHF
.,TRBJ2-3,TRBV14,TRBD1,TGTGCCAGCAGCCAAGATACGCGGACAGGGATCCGCACAGATACGCAGTATTTT,CASSQDTRTGIRTDTQYF
few,TRBJ2-1,TRBV7-2,TRBD2,TGTGCCAGCAGCTTAGAAGCGGGGCCTTACAATGAGCAGTTCTTC,CASSLEAGPYNEQFF
.,TRBJ1-2,TRBV25-1,.,TGTGCCAGCTCACTGGGGACAACCCAATATGGCTACACCTTC,CASSLGTTQYGYTF
.,TRBJ1-1,TRBV4-3,.,TGCGCCAGCAGCCAGGCGACAGCGAACACTGAAGCTTTCTTT,CASSQATANTEAFF
.,TRBJ1-5,TRBV6-5,.,TGTGCCAGCAGTTACGCAGACAATCAGCCCCAGCATTTT,CASSYADNQPQHF
few,TRBJ1-1,TRBV27,.,TGTGCCAGCAGCGCGGCCGGGACTGCCTCCACTGAAGCTTTCTTT,CASSAAGTASTEAFF
.,TRBJ2-1,TRBV10-3,TRBD2,TGTGCCATCAGCGACACTAGCGGTAGCTCCTACAATGAGCAGTTCTTC,CAISDTSGSSYNEQFF
few,TRBJ1-2,TRBV30,.,TGTGCCTGGAGTAGGGCCGCCTATGGCTACACCTTC,CAWSRAAYGYTF
.,TRBJ1-1,TRBV10-3,.,TGTGCCATCAGTGGCCAAGGGGCTGAAGCTTTCTTT,CAISGQGAEAFF
.,TRBJ2-1,TRBV18,TRBD1,TGTGCCAGCTCACCACTCGCGGACAGGGGCAATGAGCAGTTCTTC,CASSPLADRGNEQFF
many,TRBJ2-7,TRBV19,.,TGTGCCAGTAGTAAACAGGGCTACGAGCAGTACTTC,CASSKQGYEQYF
.,TRBJ1-2,TRBV30,TRBD1,TGTGCCTGGGGGACAGCGAACTATGGCTACACCTTC,CAWGTANYGYTF
.,TRBJ1-5,TRBV9,.,TGTGCCAGCAGCGTAGATCCTGGGCCCAATCAGCCCCAGCATTTT,CASSVDPGPNQPQHF
.,TRBJ2-7,TRBV7-9,.,TGTGCCAGCAGACTAGGGAGCTCCTACGAGCAGTACTTC,CASRLGSSYEQYF
.,TRBJ2-2,TRBV6-5,TRBD1,TGTGCCAGCAGCCGGACAGGGGGGTCCGGGGAGCTGTTTTTT,CASSRTGGSGELFF
.,TRBJ2-7,TRBV30,.,TGTGCCTGGAGTCGGGGCAGGAGGTACGAGCAGTACTTC,CAWSRGRRYEQYF
.,TRBJ1-5,TRBV30,.,TGTGCCTGGAGTGACCCCCGCTTGCATAGCAATCAGCCCCAGCATTTT,CAWSDPRLHSNQPQHF
.,TRBJ1-1,TRBV5-1,.,TGCGCCAGCAGCTTGGGGCAGGGGTCCTGGGCTGAAGCTTTCTTT,CASSLGQGSWAEAFF
.,TRBJ2-7,TRBV13,TRBD1,TGTGCCAGCAGCTTGGACAGGACCTTCGAGCAGTACTTC,CASSLDRTFEQYF
.,TRBJ2-5,TRBV7-3,TRBD1,TGTGCCAGCAGAGTGACAGGGGGGGTCCAAGAGACCCAGTACTTC,CASRVTGGVQETQYF
.,TRBJ1-1,TRBV4-1,.,TGCGCCAGCTCCCCGGGAGTGAACACTGAAGCTTTCTTT,CASSPGVNTEAFF
.,TRBJ2-7,TRBV6-1,.,TGTGCCAGCAGTGAACAGGGGACCTACGAGCAGTACTTC,CASSEQGTYEQYF
.,TRBJ2-1,TRBV4-1,.,TGCGCCAGCAGCCAAGAATGGGGTCCACACAATGAGCAGTTCTTC,CASSQEWGPHNEQFF
.,TRBJ1-4,TRBV6-5,.,TGTGCCAGCAGTTCGAGGGTTGCAACTAATGAAAAACTGTTTTTT,CASSSRVATNEKLFF
.,TRBJ2-7,TRBV7-9,TRBD1,TGTGCCAGCAGCTTAGTAGGGACAGAGATCTCCTACGAGCAGTACTTC,CASSLVGTEISYEQYF
.,TRBJ2-1,TRBV20-1,.,TGCAGTGCTTTGCTAAACAATGAGCAGTTCTTC,CSALLNNEQFF
few,TRBJ1-1,TRBV7-2,.,TGTGCCAGCAGCTTTTGGACAGCGAACACTGAAGCTTTCTTT,CASSFWTANTEAFF
.,TRBJ1-5,TRBV5-1,.,TGCGCCAGCAGCCCAGGGTTAGGCCAGCCCCAGCATTTT,CASSPGLGQPQHF
.,TRBJ2-2,TRBV5-1,.,TGCGCCAGCAGCTTGCGGGCAGTAGGCGGGGAGCTGTTTTTT,CASSLRAVGGELFF
many,TRBJ1-2,TRBV6-5,.,TGTGCCAGCGGAAAGACAGCAGCCGATGGCTACACCTTC,CASGKTAADGYTF
.,TRBJ2-7,TRBV5-4,TRBD1,TGTGCCAGCAGCAGGGGACAGCCGTACGAGCAGTACTTC,CASSRGQPYEQYF